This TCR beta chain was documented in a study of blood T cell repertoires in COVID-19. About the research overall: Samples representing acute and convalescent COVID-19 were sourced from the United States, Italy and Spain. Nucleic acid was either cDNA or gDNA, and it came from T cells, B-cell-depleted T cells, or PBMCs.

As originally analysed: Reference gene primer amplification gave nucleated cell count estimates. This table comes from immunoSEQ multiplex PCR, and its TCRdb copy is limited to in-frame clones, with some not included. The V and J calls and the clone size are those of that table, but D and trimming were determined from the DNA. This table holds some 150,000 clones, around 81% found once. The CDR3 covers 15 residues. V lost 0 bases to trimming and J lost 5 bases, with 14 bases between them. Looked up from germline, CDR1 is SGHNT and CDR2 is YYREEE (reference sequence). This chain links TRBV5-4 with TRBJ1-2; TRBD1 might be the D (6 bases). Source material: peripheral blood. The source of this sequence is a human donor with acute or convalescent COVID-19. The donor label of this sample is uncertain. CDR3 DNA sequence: TGTGCCAGCAGCTTGGGGGACACCGGTTGGTATGGCTACACCTTC. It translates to CASSLGDTGWYGYTF. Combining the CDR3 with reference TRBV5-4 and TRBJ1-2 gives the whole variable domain ETGVTQSPTHLIKTRGQQVTLRCSSQSGHNTVSWYQQALGQGPQFIFQYYREEENGRGNFPPRFSGLQFPNYSSELNVNALELDDSALYLCASSLGDTGWYGYTFGSGTRLTVV.